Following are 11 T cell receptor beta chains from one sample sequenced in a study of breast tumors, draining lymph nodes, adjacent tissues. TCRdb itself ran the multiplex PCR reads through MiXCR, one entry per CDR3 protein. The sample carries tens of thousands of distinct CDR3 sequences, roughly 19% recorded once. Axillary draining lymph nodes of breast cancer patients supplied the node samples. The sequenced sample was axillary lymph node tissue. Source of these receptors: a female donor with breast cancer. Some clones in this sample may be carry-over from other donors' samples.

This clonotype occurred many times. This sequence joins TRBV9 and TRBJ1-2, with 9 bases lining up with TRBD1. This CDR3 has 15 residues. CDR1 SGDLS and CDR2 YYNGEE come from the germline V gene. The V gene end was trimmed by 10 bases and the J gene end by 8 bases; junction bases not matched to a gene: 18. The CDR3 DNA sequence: TGTGCCTGCCGGGACAGGGAGGTTAACAAAGGGGGCTACACCTTC. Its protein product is CACRDREVNKGGYTF.

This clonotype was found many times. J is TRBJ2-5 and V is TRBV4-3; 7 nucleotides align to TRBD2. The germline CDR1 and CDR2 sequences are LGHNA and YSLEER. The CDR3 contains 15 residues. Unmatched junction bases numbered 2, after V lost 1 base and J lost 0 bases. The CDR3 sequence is CASSQASGNQETQYF. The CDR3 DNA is TGCGCCAGCAGCCAAGCCAGCGGGAACCAAGAGACCCAGTACTTC.

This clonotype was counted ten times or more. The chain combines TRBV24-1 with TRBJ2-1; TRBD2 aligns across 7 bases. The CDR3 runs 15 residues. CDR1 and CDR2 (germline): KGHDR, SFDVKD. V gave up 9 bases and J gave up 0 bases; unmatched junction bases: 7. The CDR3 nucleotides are TGTGCCACCGCAAGCGGGGCTCTCTCCTACAATGAGCAGTTCTTC. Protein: CATASGALSYNEQFF.

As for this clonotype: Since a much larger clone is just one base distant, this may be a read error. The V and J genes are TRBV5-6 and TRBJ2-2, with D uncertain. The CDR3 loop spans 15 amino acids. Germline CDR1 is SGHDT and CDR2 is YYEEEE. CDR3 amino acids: CVSSPRAHGPGELFF. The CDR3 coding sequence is TGTGTCAGCAGCCCTCGGGCACACGGTCCCGGGGAGCTGTTTTTT.

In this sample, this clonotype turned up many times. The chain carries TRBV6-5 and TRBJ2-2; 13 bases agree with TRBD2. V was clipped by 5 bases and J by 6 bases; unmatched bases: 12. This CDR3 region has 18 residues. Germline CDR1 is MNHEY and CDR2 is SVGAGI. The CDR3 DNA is TGTGCCAGCAGTCGTAGACTAGCGGGAGGCCTTAGGGCCGGGGAGCTGTTTTTT. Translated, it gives CASSRRLAGGLRAGELFF.

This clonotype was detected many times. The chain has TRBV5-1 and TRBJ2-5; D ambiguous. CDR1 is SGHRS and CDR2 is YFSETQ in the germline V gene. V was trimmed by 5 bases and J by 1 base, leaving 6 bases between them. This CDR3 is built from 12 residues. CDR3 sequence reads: CASSSPQETQYF. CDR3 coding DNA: TGCGCCAGCAGTTCCCCCCAAGAGACCCAGTACTTC.

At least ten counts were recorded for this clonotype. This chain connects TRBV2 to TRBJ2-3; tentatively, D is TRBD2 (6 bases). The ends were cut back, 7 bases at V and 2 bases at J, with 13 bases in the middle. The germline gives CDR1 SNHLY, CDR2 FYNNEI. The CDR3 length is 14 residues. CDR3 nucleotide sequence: TGTGCCAGCAAGGGCGGGACGAACACAGATACGCAGTATTTT. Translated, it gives CASKGGTNTDTQYF.

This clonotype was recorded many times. The CDR3, as DNA: TGCAGCGTTTCGGGGACAGCCTCCTACGAGCAGTACTTC. As protein: CSVSGTASYEQYF. The genes are TRBV29-1 and TRBJ2-7, with 7 bases fitting TRBD1. The V gene end was trimmed by 5 bases and the J gene end by 0 bases; junction bases not matched to a gene: 4. Germline-derived CDR1 and CDR2 are SQVTM and ANQGSEA. This CDR3 contains 13 residues.

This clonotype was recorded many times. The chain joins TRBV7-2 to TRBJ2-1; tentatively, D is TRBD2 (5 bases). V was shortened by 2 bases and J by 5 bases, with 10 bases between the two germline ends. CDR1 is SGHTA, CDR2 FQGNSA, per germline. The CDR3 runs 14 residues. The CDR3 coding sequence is TGTGCCAGCAGCTTAATTGGAGGCAACAATGAGCAGTTCTTC. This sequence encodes CASSLIGGNNEQFF. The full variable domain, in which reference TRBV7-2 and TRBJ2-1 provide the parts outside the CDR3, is GAGVSQSPSNKVTEKGKDVELRCDPISGHTALYWYRQSLGQGLEFLIYFQGNSAPDKSGLPSDRFSAERTGGSVSTLTIQRTQQEDSAVYLCASSLIGGNNEQFFGPGTRLTVL.

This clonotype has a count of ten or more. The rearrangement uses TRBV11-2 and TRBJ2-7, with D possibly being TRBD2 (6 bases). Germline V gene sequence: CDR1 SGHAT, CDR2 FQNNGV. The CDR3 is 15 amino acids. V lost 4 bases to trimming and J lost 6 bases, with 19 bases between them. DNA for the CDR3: TGTGCCAGCAGCTCCCAGACTCTCCCGGGGGTCGAGCAGTACTTC. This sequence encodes CASSSQTLPGVEQYF. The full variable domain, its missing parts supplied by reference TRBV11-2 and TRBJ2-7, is EAGVAQSPRYKIIEKRQSVAFWCNPISGHATLYWYQQILGQGPKLLIQFQNNGVVDDSQLPKDRFSAERLKGVDSTLKIQPAKLEDSAVYLCASSSQTLPGVEQYFGPGTRLTVT.

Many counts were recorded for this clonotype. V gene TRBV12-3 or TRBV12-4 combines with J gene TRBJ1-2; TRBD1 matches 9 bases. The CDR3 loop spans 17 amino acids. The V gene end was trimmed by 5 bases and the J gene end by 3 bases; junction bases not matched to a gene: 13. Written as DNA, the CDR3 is TGTGCCAGCAGTCCCGGGACAGGGCGGCTGATGGACTATGGCTACACCTTC. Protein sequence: CASSPGTGRLMDYGYTF.